The source of this TCR beta chain is a study of T cells after posttransplantation cyclophosphamide. Study findings and constraints: Later blood repertoires were often dominated by clones from the donor CD8+ memory compartment. Recipient CMV seropositivity and CMV reactivation strongly tracked TRB clonality. Blood and skin or GI T cell repertoires showed limited TRB overlap.

Only in-frame clones appear in the TCRdb table, and some are missing; sequencing was by immunoSEQ multiplex PCR. This sample has 3,500 to 5,500 clones, with more than 65% found just once. Control samples came 1 year after myeloablative marrow transplants with methotrexate plus calcineurin inhibitor. Trimming took 7 bases from V and 2 from J, leaving 8 bases between them. This CDR3 spans 11 amino acids. Germline assignment: CDR1 SQVTM and CDR2 ANQGSEA. About this clone itself: Its antigen is currently unknown.

This chain links TRBV29-1 with TRBJ1-2; perhaps TRBD1 as D (5 bases). The TCR was taken from a male patient in his thirties or forties who received an allogeneic stem cell transplant from an unrelated donor, was CMV-positive, and had chronic GVHD only. The T cells may partly be graft donor cells. Sequences were derived from PBMCs, sampled after an allogeneic stem cell transplant with a calcineurin inhibitor and methotrexate. CDR3 in DNA: TGCAGCGCCCGACAGAACTATGGCTACACCTTC. Translating gives CSARQNYGYTF. Combining the CDR3 with reference TRBV29-1 and TRBJ1-2 gives the whole variable domain SAVISQKPSRDICQRGTSLTIQCQVDSQVTMMFWYRQQPGQSLTLIATANQGSEATYESGFVIDKFPISRPNLTFSTLTVSNMSPEDSSIYLCSARQNYGYTFGSGTRLTVV.